This TCR beta chain comes out of a study of cytomegalovirus exposure and HLA in healthy donors. 13 Jbeta primers and 60 Vbeta primers were used for the PCR. Assay: immunoSEQ multiplex PCR; the TCRdb copy retains only in-frame clones and omits some. The data show hundreds of thousands of clones, over 75% seen once. This CDR3 region has 15 residues. J lost 2 bases, V lost 6 bases, and 7 bases had no gene match. CDR1 and CDR2 (germline): KGHSH, LQKENI. This TCR derives from a man younger than 30 in good health and CMV-seronegative. This rearrangement joins TRBV18 to TRBJ2-7, with 10 bases aligning to TRBD2. Sequencing was performed on PBMCs. The CDR3 spells CASSATSGKPYEQYF. CDR3 in DNA: TGTGCCAGCTCGGCCACTAGCGGGAAACCCTACGAGCAGTACTTC.